The 18 T cell receptor beta chains in this list originate from one sample, sequenced in a study of blood T cell repertoires in COVID-19. Here immunoSEQ multiplex PCR was the method, and the copy in TCRdb shows in-frame clones only, minus some. The sample yields 120,000 to 150,000 clones, 84% seen once. The sample taken for sequencing was PBMCs or T cells enriched from blood (not recorded which). The receptors shown here come from a woman between 50 and 59 years old who had been exposed to COVID-19.

This clone came up once. The CDR3 nucleotides are TGTGCCAGCAGCCCGGACAGGGGAGGGGACACTGAAGCTTTCTTT. Its protein product is CASSPDRGGDTEAFF. The V call is TRBV7-9, the J call TRBJ1-1; 9 bases map to TRBD1. Trimming removed 5 bases from V and 3 bases from J; junction bases left unmatched: 7. CDR1 is SEHNR and CDR2 is FQNEAQ in the germline V gene (reference sequence). CDR3 length: 15 residues.

The sample holds one count of this clone. The V and J genes are TRBV7-3 and TRBJ1-6; D uncertain. Trimming removed 2 bases at V and 1 base at J, with 6 bases between. The CDR3 covers 15 residues. The germline gives CDR1 SGHTA, CDR2 FQGTGA. In nucleotides, the CDR3 is TGTGCCAGCAGCTTATTCGGGTCCTATAATTCACCCCTCCACTTT. It codes for CASSLFGSYNSPLHF.

This clone appeared a single time. The rearrangement uses TRBV15 and TRBJ2-3; 10 bases are shared with TRBD2. The CDR3 length is 16 residues. From germline, CDR1 is LNHNV and CDR2 YYDKDF (reference sequence). The V gene end was trimmed by 3 bases and the J gene end by 0 bases; junction bases not matched to a gene: 3. The CDR3 region has the DNA TGTGCCACCAGCAGGGGACTAGCGCCTAGCACAGATACGCAGTATTTT. Its translation: CATSRGLAPSTDTQYF.

This chain joins TRBV5-6 and TRBJ2-7, with TRBD1 identical over 7 bases. The ends lost 3 bases at V and 5 bases at J; junction bases unmatched: 5. The CDR3 length is 13 residues. The V gene's germline CDR1 is SGHDT and CDR2 YYEEEE. The CDR3 sequence is CASSSPGQHEQYF. As DNA, the CDR3 is TGTGCCAGCAGCTCCCCGGGACAGCACGAGCAGTACTTC.

The chain employs TRBV10-3 and TRBJ1-1; D remains ambiguous. Trimming shortened V by 6 bases and J by 4 bases, and 15 bases separated the two germline ends. Germline V CDR1 and CDR2: ENHRY, SYGVKD. CDR3 length equals 14 residues. The CDR3 DNA sequence: TGTGCCATCAGCGCGACGGGTCGTGGCACTGAAGCTTTCTTT. This gives the protein CAISATGRGTEAFF.

This clone was seen once. The rearrangement joins TRBV5-5 to TRBJ2-2; 14 positions match TRBD2. With 5 bases clipped from V and 4 bases from J, the junction kept 13 bases outside the gene matches. In germline, CDR1 is SGHKS, CDR2 YYEKEE (reference sequence). The CDR3 consists of 19 residues. The CDR3 loop is CASRDGLAGGLLGTGELFF. CDR3 DNA sequence: TGTGCCAGCAGGGACGGACTAGCGGGAGGCCTCCTAGGCACCGGGGAGCTGTTTTTT. The complete variable domain, with remaining parts taken from reference TRBV5-5 and TRBJ2-2, reads DAGVTQSPTHLIKTRGQQVTLRCSPISGHKSVSWYQQVLGQGPQFIFQYYEKEERGRGNFPDRFSARQFPNYSSELNVNALLLGDSALYLCASRDGLAGGLLGTGELFFGEGSRLTVL.

J is TRBJ1-1 and V is TRBV4-3; 7 bases are a match to TRBD1. The CDR3 covers 16 residues. CDR1 is LGHNA, CDR2 YSLEER, per germline. V shed 4 bases and J 4 bases; nucleotides not matched to a gene: 12. The CDR3 loop is CASSPTQQGRPTEAFF. CDR3 coding DNA: TGCGCCAGCAGCCCGACGCAACAGGGGCGCCCCACTGAAGCTTTCTTT.

The chain links TRBV9 to TRBJ1-3, with D possibly being TRBD1 (6 bases). The CDR3 is made up of 15 amino acids. Germline-derived CDR1 and CDR2 are SGDLS and YYNGEE. V lost 2 bases and J lost 2, with 11 bases in between. As DNA, the CDR3 is TGTGCCAGCAGCGTGGACAGTACCCCTGGAAACACCATATATTTT. This sequence encodes CASSVDSTPGNTIYF.

This rearrangement joins TRBV7-2 to TRBJ2-7; 13 bases line up with TRBD2. The J segment lost 4 bases and the V segment lost 5 bases, leaving 2 bases of the junction unmatched. The CDR3 sequence is 14 residues long. Germline V gives CDR1 SGHTA, CDR2 FQGNSA. CDR3 region: CASSQTSGGYEQYF. For the CDR3, the DNA is TGTGCCAGCAGCCAGACTAGCGGGGGGTACGAGCAGTACTTC. The whole variable domain, remainder taken from reference TRBV7-2 and TRBJ2-7, is GAGVSQSPSNKVTEKGKDVELRCDPISGHTALYWYRQSLGQGLEFLIYFQGNSAPDKSGLPSDRFSAERTGGSVSTLTIQRTQQEDSAVYLCASSQTSGGYEQYFGPGTRLTVT.

The J gene is TRBJ2-7, the V gene TRBV7-2; D is possibly TRBD2 (6 bases). This CDR3 spans 14 amino acids. The germline CDR1 and CDR2 sequences are SGHTA and FQGNSA. Trimming took off 5 bases at V and 0 bases at J, with 11 bases between the two ends. CDR3 nucleotides: TGTGCCAGCAGCCCACGACTAGTCTCCTACGAGCAGTACTTC. This translates into CASSPRLVSYEQYF.

This chain links TRBV5-6 with TRBJ2-5; weak D call: TRBD2 (7 bases). The germline gives CDR1 SGHDT, CDR2 YYEEEE. V lost 3 bases, J lost 2 bases, and 17 bases lay in between. The CDR3 runs to 16 residues. CDR3 amino acids: CASSSGGLKRQETQYF. The CDR3 nucleotides are TGTGCCAGCAGCTCGGGGGGCCTTAAAAGGCAAGAGACCCAGTACTTC.

In its sample, this clone was seen once. The J gene is TRBJ2-5, the V gene TRBV7-9; 10 positions agree with TRBD2. The V gene end was trimmed by 1 base and the J gene end by 4 bases; junction bases not matched to a gene: 0. Germline loops: CDR1 SEHNR, CDR2 FQNEAQ (reference sequence). The CDR3 sequence is 14 residues long. The CDR3 DNA follows: TGTGCCAGCAGCTTAGTAGCGGGGGGAGAGACCCAGTACTTC. Its translation is CASSLVAGGETQYF.

This rearrangement joins TRBV13 to TRBJ2-5; the match to TRBD1 covers 9 bases. With 4 bases clipped from V and 5 bases from J, the junction kept 8 bases outside the gene matches. The length of the CDR3 is 15 residues. The V gene's germline CDR1 is PRHDT and CDR2 FYEKMQ (reference sequence). CDR3 sequence (DNA): TGTGCCAGCAGCTACATGGGACAGGGAGGGGAGACCCAGTACTTC. It specifies CASSYMGQGGETQYF.

The rearrangement joins TRBV19 to TRBJ1-5, with D tentatively TRBD1 (5 bases). This CDR3 region has 13 residues. The V end lost 9 bases, the J end lost 6 bases, and 15 bases lay between the germline ends. From germline, CDR1 is LNHDA and CDR2 SQIVND (reference sequence). As DNA, the CDR3 is TGTGCCAGCCAACAGGAGCCCCGTCAGCCCCAGCATTTT. Protein sequence: CASQQEPRQPQHF.

The rearrangement links TRBV7-3 to TRBJ2-3; TRBD2 might be the D (5 bases). In germline, CDR1 is SGHTA, CDR2 FQGTGA. V lost 2 bases and J 5 bases, leaving 20 bases between the germline ends. This CDR3 region has 17 residues. The CDR3 bases are TGTGCCAGCAGCTTAGGACCCCAATCGGGATATGGAGATACGCAGTATTTT. Protein product: CASSLGPQSGYGDTQYF. The complete variable domain, with remaining parts taken from reference TRBV7-3 and TRBJ2-3, reads GAGVSQTPSNKVTEKGKYVELRCDPISGHTALYWYRQSLGQGPEFLIYFQGTGAADDSGLPNDRFFAVRPEGSVSTLKIQRTERGDSAVYLCASSLGPQSGYGDTQYFGPGTRLTVL.

This chain connects TRBV7-6 to TRBJ2-2; the match to TRBD1 covers 8 bases. V lost 5 bases and J lost 5; bases outside the gene matches: 13. The CDR3 runs to 17 residues. Germline-derived CDR1 and CDR2 are SGHVS and FNYEAQ. The DNA of the CDR3 is TGTGCCAGCAGCCCCCCGCCCCGGGACAGGAGGACCGGGGAGCTGTTTTTT. Translated: CASSPPPRDRRTGELFF. The complete variable domain, with remaining parts taken from reference TRBV7-6 and TRBJ2-2, reads GAGVSQSPRYKVTKRGQDVALRCDPISGHVSLYWYRQALGQGPEFLTYFNYEAQQDKSGLPNDRFSAERPEGSISTLTIQRTEQRDSAMYRCASSPPPRDRRTGELFFGEGSRLTVL.

V usage is TRBV6-2 or TRBV6-3 and J usage is TRBJ1-2; D gene ambiguous. V gave up 0 bases and J gave up 7 bases, with 6 bases separating them. The CDR3 contains 12 residues. From germline, CDR1 is MNHEY and CDR2 SVGEGT. The CDR3 region has the DNA TGTGCCAGCAGTTACTCGGAGGCTGGCTACACCTTC. Protein product: CASSYSEAGYTF.

This clone came up a few times. This rearrangement joins TRBV4-3 to TRBJ1-1; weak D call: TRBD1 (5 bases). Germline assignment: CDR1 LGHNA and CDR2 YSLEER. Deletions cut 6 bases from V and 1 base from J, with 9 bases between. The CDR3 has 13 residues. CDR3 loop: CASSSTGNTEAFF. The CDR3 DNA reads as TGCGCCAGCAGTTCTACAGGGAACACTGAAGCTTTCTTT.